This entry lists 29 T cell receptor beta chains sequenced from one sample in a study of CD8 T cells in ankylosing spondylitis. TCRdb passed the 5' RACE reads through MiXCR, listing each CDR3 protein once. The data contain just over 350,000 distinct CDR3 sequences, 20% to 25% of them seen just once; the ten biggest clones take up under 15%. The sequenced material came from blood, either unsorted or a sorted T cell fraction (not recorded which). These receptors were obtained from a male donor with ankylosing spondylitis or in good health (not recorded which).

This clonotype was seen a few times. This rearrangement joins TRBV12-3 or TRBV12-4 to TRBJ2-1, with 7 positions matching TRBD2. The CDR3 totals 15 residues. The junction had 6 bases not matched to a gene; V was cut back by 2 bases and J by 5 bases. The CDR3 is CASSLRLAANNEQFF. The CDR3 DNA reads as TGTGCCAGCAGTTTACGGCTAGCGGCTAACAATGAGCAGTTCTTC.

This clonotype was seen a few times. The chain employs TRBV6-5 and TRBJ2-7, with D perhaps given as TRBD1 or TRBD2 (6 bases each). Germline values: CDR1 MNHEY, CDR2 SVGAGI. The CDR3 runs to 15 residues. V lost 1 base to trimming and J lost 0 bases, with 10 bases between them. CDR3 bases: TGTGCCAGCAGTTACTTTGGGGGGCCCTCCTACGAGCAGTACTTC. Residues: CASSYFGGPSYEQYF.

The gene calls are TRBV6-5 and TRBJ2-7, with 8 bases fitting TRBD1. This CDR3 spans 16 amino acids. After removal of 0 bases from V and 2 bases from J, the junction contained 6 bases not matched to a gene. Germline CDR1 reads MNHEY; CDR2 reads SVGAGI. The CDR3 is CASSYSTGTGPYEQYF. The CDR3 nucleotides are TGTGCCAGCAGTTACTCGACGGGGACAGGCCCCTACGAGCAGTACTTC.

The CDR3 loop reads CASSFYEATYGYTF. DNA for the CDR3: TGTGCCAGCAGCTTTTACGAGGCAACATATGGCTACACCTTC. The chain recombines TRBV7-9 with TRBJ1-2; D gene ambiguous. Trimming took 3 bases from V and 5 from J, leaving 13 bases between them. The CDR3 has 14 amino acids. Germline CDR1 is SEHNR and CDR2 is FQNEAQ (reference sequence).

The chain joins TRBV7-9 to TRBJ2-6; tentatively, D is TRBD2 (5 bases). The length of the CDR3 is 16 residues. V lost 4 bases and J lost 1, with 11 bases in between. Germline CDR1 is SEHNR and CDR2 is FQNEAQ (reference sequence). In DNA, the CDR3 is TGTGCCAGCAGCTACACGTCGGGGTCTGGGGCCAACGTCCTGACTTTC. Translating it yields CASSYTSGSGANVLTF.

This chain connects TRBV7-9 to TRBJ2-5; D might be TRBD2 (6 bases). Germline loops: CDR1 SEHNR, CDR2 FQNEAQ (reference sequence). V lost 5 bases and J lost 3, with 13 bases in between. This CDR3 is built from 14 residues. This chain's CDR3 is CASSPRGWEETQYF. CDR3 bases: TGTGCCAGCAGCCCCCGGGGGTGGGAAGAGACCCAGTACTTC.

This clonotype occurred many times. This chain joins TRBV29-1 and TRBJ2-7, with a possible D match to TRBD1 (5 bases). The CDR3 extends over 13 amino acids. CDR1 and CDR2 from the germline V gene are SQVTM and ANQGSEA. Trimming took off 0 bases at V and 2 bases at J, with 8 bases between the two ends. The CDR3 region is CSVEDPTAYEQYF. The CDR3 DNA reads as TGCAGCGTTGAAGATCCGACAGCCTACGAGCAGTACTTC.

The chain carries TRBV6-1 and TRBJ1-4; no clear D gene. The germline V gene has CDR1 MNHNS and CDR2 SASEGT. CDR3 length: 15 residues. The V end lost 5 bases, the J end lost 8 bases, and 18 bases lay between the germline ends. The CDR3 protein is CASSPLDEDREKLFF. The CDR3 nucleotides are TGTGCCAGCAGTCCCCTGGACGAGGATCGGGAAAAACTGTTTTTT.

The chain combines TRBV12-3 or TRBV12-4 with TRBJ1-1; the D is unclear. This CDR3 contains 16 residues. Between the trimmed V and J ends, which lost 9 bases and 3 bases, there was a span of 23 bases. The CDR3 is CASFSPLLPLDTEAFF. As DNA, the CDR3 is TGTGCCAGTTTCTCCCCCCTCTTGCCGTTGGACACTGAAGCTTTCTTT.

This clonotype was found a few times. This chain uses TRBV19 with TRBJ1-5; 7 positions agree with TRBD1. Trimming took 3 bases from V and 5 from J; bases not matched to a gene: 4. The CDR3 length is 14 residues. Germline CDR1 reads LNHDA; CDR2 reads SQIVND (reference sequence). The CDR3 DNA reads TGTGCCAGTAGTATCTGGGACAGCGATCAGCCCCAGCATTTT. Protein: CASSIWDSDQPQHF.

The chain uses TRBV2 and TRBJ2-7, with D tentatively TRBD1 or TRBD2 (6 bases each). V was cut by 3 bases and J by 10 bases, with 10 bases left in between. The CDR3 contains 11 residues. In germline, CDR1 is SNHLY, CDR2 FYNNEI. The CDR3: CASSDRGPQYF. The CDR3 nucleotides are TGTGCCAGCAGTGATCGGGGGCCCCAGTACTTC. The full variable domain, in which reference TRBV2 and TRBJ2-7 provide the parts outside the CDR3, is EPEVTQTPSHQVTQMGQEVILRCVPISNHLYFYWYRQILGQKVEFLVSFYNNEISEKSEIFDDQFSVERPDGSNFTLKIRSTKLEDSAMYFCASSDRGPQYFGPGTRLTVT.

The chain carries TRBV9 and TRBJ2-5; 7 bases map to TRBD2. From germline, CDR1 is SGDLS and CDR2 YYNGEE. With V trimmed by 3 bases and J by 1 base, 6 bases remained unmatched. The CDR3 is 15 amino acids. The CDR3 bases are TGTGCCAGCAGCGGGCAGGGACTAATCCAAGAGACCCAGTACTTC. It yields the protein CASSGQGLIQETQYF.

The chain recombines TRBV12-3 or TRBV12-4 with TRBJ2-1, with a possible D match to TRBD2 (5 bases). V lost 0 bases and J 10 bases, leaving 7 bases between the germline ends. The CDR3 spans 12 residues. CDR3 amino acids: CASSLAPGEQFF. The CDR3 DNA reads as TGTGCCAGCAGTTTAGCGCCGGGGGAGCAGTTCTTC.

This sequence joins TRBV15 and TRBJ2-5; TRBD2 agrees at 14 bases. The ends lost 8 bases at V and 1 base at J; junction bases unmatched: 6. This CDR3 is built from 16 residues. Germline V lookup: CDR1 LNHNV, CDR2 YYDKDF (reference sequence). The CDR3 DNA is TGTGCCACCTCAAGGACTAGCGGGGGGATCCAAGAGACCCAGTACTTC. This codes for CATSRTSGGIQETQYF.

The chain uses TRBV6-4 and TRBJ2-1, with D unresolved. This CDR3 has 13 residues. The germline gives CDR1 MRHNA, CDR2 SNTAGT. Trimming cost V 2 bases and J 7 bases, with 9 bases left between them. CDR3 protein: CASSDGLANEQFF. The CDR3 DNA follows: TGTGCCAGCAGTGACGGTCTGGCAAATGAGCAGTTCTTC.

This clonotype was picked up many times. The chain uses TRBV12-3 or TRBV12-4 and TRBJ2-7; TRBD1 agrees at 9 bases. V lost 3 bases and J lost 3; bases outside the gene matches: 3. The CDR3 sequence is 14 residues long. The CDR3 region has the DNA TGTGCCAGCAGTTTGACAGGGGGGAGCTACGAGCAGTACTTC. Residues: CASSLTGGSYEQYF.

J is TRBJ1-1 and V is TRBV7-6; D is undetermined. The CDR3 spans 13 residues. CDR1 and CDR2 from the germline V gene are SGHVS and FNYEAQ. The V end was cut by 2 bases, the J end by 7 bases, with 11 bases between. The CDR3 region has the DNA TGTGCCAGCAGCTTAACTCCGTCGGGTGAAGCTTTCTTT. It translates to CASSLTPSGEAFF. The full variable domain, in which reference TRBV7-6 and TRBJ1-1 provide the parts outside the CDR3, is GAGVSQSPRYKVTKRGQDVALRCDPISGHVSLYWYRQALGQGPEFLTYFNYEAQQDKSGLPNDRFSAERPEGSISTLTIQRTEQRDSAMYRCASSLTPSGEAFFGQGTRLTVV.

This clonotype was seen only a few times. The V gene is TRBV9, the J gene TRBJ2-1, with D unresolved. This CDR3 region has 14 residues. CDR1 SGDLS and CDR2 YYNGEE come from the germline V gene. V gave up 3 bases and J gave up 4 bases, with 11 bases separating them. CDR3 amino acids: CASSGLYTYNEQFF. The CDR3 DNA reads as TGTGCCAGCAGCGGACTGTACACATACAATGAGCAGTTCTTC.

The J gene is TRBJ2-1, the V gene TRBV28, with TRBD1 as a possible D gene (5 bases). The CDR3 runs to 14 residues. Germline CDR1 and CDR2: MDHEN and SYDVKM. Trimming left V 6 bases short and J 4 bases short, with 13 bases between. The CDR3 bases are TGTGCCAGCAGAGGGGTTGACCCTTACAATGAGCAGTTCTTC. It codes for CASRGVDPYNEQFF.

This clonotype was seen more than once but under ten times. This chain joins TRBV5-1 and TRBJ2-1; 7 bases map to TRBD1. The CDR3 consists of 14 residues. The germline gives CDR1 SGHRS, CDR2 YFSETQ. The J segment lost 7 bases and the V segment lost 4 bases, leaving 8 bases of the junction unmatched. CDR3 nucleotide sequence: TGCGCCAGCAGCCCAACGACAGGGCTGAATGAGCAGTTCTTC. This encodes CASSPTTGLNEQFF.

Points on this clonotype: Compared with germline, one end of the junction differs, possibly owing to a read error. The rearrangement links TRBV12-3 or TRBV12-4 to TRBJ2-3; 12 bases are a match to TRBD2. The length of the CDR3 is 18 residues. The CDR3 DNA reads TGTGCCATCAGTTTCTGGGCTAGCGGGGGGGCCGTCACAGATACGCAGTATTTT. It codes for CAISFWASGGAVTDTQYF.

The V and J genes are TRBV20-1 and TRBJ1-1; 7 positions agree with TRBD1. V was clipped by 1 base and J by 3 bases; unmatched bases: 5. The CDR3 covers 14 residues. CDR1 DFQATT and CDR2 SNEGSKA come from the germline V gene (reference sequence). As DNA, the CDR3 is TGCAGTGCTAGAGGCGACAGGGATTACACTGAAGCTTTCTTT. It codes for CSARGDRDYTEAFF.

This clonotype was seen only a few times. The rearrangement uses TRBV4-2 and TRBJ2-1; 14 bases are shared with TRBD2. V trimming: 4 bases; J trimming: 9 bases; junction bases outside the gene matches: 8. Germline-derived CDR1 and CDR2 are LGHNA and YNFKEQ. This CDR3 is built from 16 residues. As DNA, the CDR3 is TGTGCCAGCAGCCTCTCCGGGACTAGCGGGGGAGGTGAGCAGTTCTTC. It specifies CASSLSGTSGGGEQFF.

This clonotype was counted only a few times. The genes are TRBV4-1 and TRBJ2-5; D is possibly TRBD2 (5 bases). This CDR3 spans 15 amino acids. The germline V gene has CDR1 MGHRA and CDR2 YSYEKL. Trimming shortened V by 1 base and J by 5 bases, and 14 bases separated the two germline ends. CDR3 sequence: CASSQVPLREETQYF. The CDR3 region has the DNA TGCGCCAGCAGCCAAGTTCCCCTTAGGGAGGAGACCCAGTACTTC.

This clonotype has more than one count but fewer than ten. The V gene is TRBV7-9, the J gene TRBJ2-5; D may be TRBD2 (6 bases). This CDR3 has 13 residues. Germline V CDR1 and CDR2: SEHNR, FQNEAQ (reference sequence). V was clipped by 5 bases and J by 5 bases, with 12 bases between them. The CDR3 nucleotides read TGTGCCAGCAGCACCCGACTAGTGGAGACCCAGTACTTC. It yields the protein CASSTRLVETQYF.

This clonotype turned up a few times. This sequence joins TRBV12-3 or TRBV12-4 and TRBJ1-4; D may be TRBD1 (5 bases). The CDR3 sequence is 13 residues long. V lost 8 bases and J 8 bases, leaving 15 bases between the germline ends. The CDR3 bases are TGTGCCAGCCGGGTCGGGGGGGACGAAAAACTGTTTTTT. It yields the protein CASRVGGDEKLFF.

This clonotype occurred a few times. The V and J genes are TRBV15 and TRBJ2-1; D perhaps matches TRBD2 (6 bases). CDR1 is LNHNV, CDR2 YYDKDF, per germline (reference sequence). Trimming removed 2 bases from V and 8 bases from J, with 10 bases in between. CDR3 size: 13 residues. CDR3: CATSRPGGDEQFF. CDR3 DNA sequence: TGTGCCACCAGCAGACCAGGCGGGGATGAGCAGTTCTTC.

This clonotype occurred a few times. The chain couples TRBV18 to TRBJ2-7; 10 bases fit TRBD2. This CDR3 is built from 17 residues. The V gene end was trimmed by 2 bases and the J gene end by 6 bases; junction bases not matched to a gene: 13. Germline CDR1 is KGHSH and CDR2 is LQKENI. In DNA, the CDR3 is TGTGCCAGCTCACCATTCGAGCCGGGACTAGCGTCTCGCGAGCAGTACTTC. It is translated as CASSPFEPGLASREQYF. The complete variable domain, with remaining parts taken from reference TRBV18 and TRBJ2-7, reads NAGVMQNPRHLVRRRGQEARLRCSPMKGHSHVYWYRQLPEEGLKFMVYLQKENIIDESGMPKERFSAEFPKEGPSILRIQQVVRGDSAAYFCASSPFEPGLASREQYFGPGTRLTVT.

This clonotype was observed a few times. The chain employs TRBV7-9 and TRBJ2-5, with a weak D call TRBD2 (5 bases). The V and J ends lost 6 bases and 2 bases respectively, with 13 bases between them. The CDR3 has 14 amino acids. Germline values: CDR1 SEHNR, CDR2 FQNEAQ (reference sequence). In DNA form, the CDR3 reads TGTGCCAGCAGGGGTGGAGGAGGACAAGAGACCCAGTACTTC. Its translation is CASRGGGGQETQYF.